This is a list of T cell receptor beta chains from one sample in a study of cytomegalovirus exposure and HLA in healthy donors. Data came from immunoSEQ multiplex PCR; TCRdb stores just in-frame clones and leaves some out. This sample yields 250,000 to 350,000 clones, of which 85% to 90% are seen a single time; 2% to 3% belongs to the top ten. The material sequenced was PBMCs. These receptors were obtained from a woman aged 18 to 35 in good health and CMV-seronegative. The CDR3 runs from the conserved cysteine through the conserved F or W. Fields, in order: clone size, V gene, CDR3 length, J gene, CDR3 protein. Some rows have no size entry. The others give once, few or many, or a class for an expanded clone.

.,TRBV11-2,10,TRBJ2-7,CASSALRQYF
.,TRBV15,19,TRBJ2-6,CATSRRLQGLGGGANVLTF
.,TRBV5-1,12,TRBJ2-1,CASSLPSNEQFF
once,TRBV19,15,TRBJ1-1,CASSLLRGGVTEAFF
.,TRBV18,15,TRBJ2-5,CASSPPSGGRETQYF
.,TRBV20-1,11,TRBJ2-5,CSGITEGTQYF
.,TRBV4-2,16,TRBJ1-2,CASSQDGGGRVGGYTF
.,TRBV7-8,14,TRBJ1-2,CASFKTGGLDGYTF
.,TRBV7-6,16,TRBJ2-1,CASSLHSDRGYNEQFF
.,TRBV2,16,TRBJ1-1,CASSELGQVGGTEAFF
.,TRBV10-3,15,TRBJ1-3,CAIRGQVDSGNTIYF
.,TRBV5-4,15,TRBJ2-5,CASSPTSGGRETQYF
.,TRBV30,12,TRBJ1-1,CAWSSQGTEAFF
.,TRBV7-9,14,TRBJ1-5,CSSSPTGGDQPQHF
once,TRBV13,15,TRBJ1-4,CASSLGSRAEEKLFF
.,TRBV5-6,13,TRBJ2-5,CASSFDWSEAQYF
.,TRBV2,12,TRBJ2-7,CASRGTERKQYF
.,TRBV25-1,15,TRBJ1-2,CASSPGTERFYGYTF
.,TRBV7-6,15,TRBJ2-7,CASSSQDGWVYEQYF
.,TRBV18,14,TRBJ2-5,CASSSGQQGETQYF
.,TRBV30,13,TRBJ2-7,CAWDRQASYEQYF
.,TRBV2,19,TRBJ2-1,CASLSTSGGLTTSYNEQFF